This T cell receptor beta chain comes out of a study of regulatory T cells in long-lasting Graves disease. This sample's time point: newly diagnosed GD, antithyroid drugs for less than 3 months. RNA extracted from PBMCs served as the sequencing template. CDR3-region Arm-PCR and iRepertoire HTBI primers produced the TCR beta libraries. TCRdb processed the multiplex PCR reads anew with MiXCR; each CDR3 protein has one entry. The sample lists hundreds of thousands of distinct CDR3 sequences, roughly 12% occurring once. Germline CDR1 reads MNHEY; CDR2 reads SMNVEV (reference sequence). This CDR3 contains 15 residues. V was pared by 7 bases and J by 4 bases, with 6 bases of the junction left unmatched. Many counts were recorded for this clonotype. The sample was also linked to a second study, of T cells in Graves' hyperthyroidism and ophthalmopathy.

This receptor was obtained from a man younger than 45 with Graves disease. Material: peripheral blood mononuclear cells (PBMCs), obtained at new diagnosis, from a patient treated with antithyroid drugs. This chain uses TRBV27 with TRBJ2-7; 14 nucleotides agree with TRBD2. This CDR3 reads CASKIGTSGSYEQYF. The DNA of the CDR3 is TGTGCCAGCAAAATCGGGACTAGCGGGAGTTACGAGCAGTACTTC.